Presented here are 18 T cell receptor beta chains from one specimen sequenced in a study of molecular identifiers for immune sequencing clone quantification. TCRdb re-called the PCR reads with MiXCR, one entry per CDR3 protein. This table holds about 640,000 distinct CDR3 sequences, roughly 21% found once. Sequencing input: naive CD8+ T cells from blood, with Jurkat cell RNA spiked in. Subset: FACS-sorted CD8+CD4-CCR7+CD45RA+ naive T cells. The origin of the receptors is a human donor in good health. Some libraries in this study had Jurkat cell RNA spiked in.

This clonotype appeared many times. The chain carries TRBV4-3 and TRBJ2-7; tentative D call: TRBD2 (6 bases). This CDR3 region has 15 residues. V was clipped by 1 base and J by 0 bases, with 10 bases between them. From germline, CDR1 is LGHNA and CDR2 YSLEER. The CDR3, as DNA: TGCGCCAGCAGCCAAGGTCGGGGGTTCTCCTACGAGCAGTACTTC. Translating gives CASSQGRGFSYEQYF.

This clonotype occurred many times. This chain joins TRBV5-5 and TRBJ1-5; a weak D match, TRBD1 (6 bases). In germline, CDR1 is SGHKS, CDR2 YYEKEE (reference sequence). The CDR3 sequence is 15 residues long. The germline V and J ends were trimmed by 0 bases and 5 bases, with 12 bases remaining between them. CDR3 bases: TGTGCCAGCAGCTTGGAAGGGACATATTATCAGCCCCAGCATTTT. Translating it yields CASSLEGTYYQPQHF.

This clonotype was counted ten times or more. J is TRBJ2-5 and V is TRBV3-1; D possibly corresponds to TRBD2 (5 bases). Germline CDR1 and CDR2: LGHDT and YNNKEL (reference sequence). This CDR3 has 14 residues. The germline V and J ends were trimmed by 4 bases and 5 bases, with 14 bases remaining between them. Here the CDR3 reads CASSPWEPEETQYF. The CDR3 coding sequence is TGTGCCAGCAGCCCATGGGAGCCCGAGGAGACCCAGTACTTC.

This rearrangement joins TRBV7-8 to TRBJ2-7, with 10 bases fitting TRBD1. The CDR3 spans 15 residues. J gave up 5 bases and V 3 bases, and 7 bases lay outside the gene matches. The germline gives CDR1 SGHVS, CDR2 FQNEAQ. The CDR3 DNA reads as TGTGCCAGCAGCTTTTGGGGGACAGGGGCCCACGAGCAGTACTTC. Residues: CASSFWGTGAHEQYF.

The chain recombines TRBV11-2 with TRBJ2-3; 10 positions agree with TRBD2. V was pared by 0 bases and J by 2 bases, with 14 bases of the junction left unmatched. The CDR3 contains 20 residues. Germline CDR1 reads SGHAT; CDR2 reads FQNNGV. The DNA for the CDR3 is TGTGCCAGCAGCTTAGAACCAAAAGAAGTAGCGGGAGGTATCACAGATACGCAGTATTTT. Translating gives CASSLEPKEVAGGITDTQYF. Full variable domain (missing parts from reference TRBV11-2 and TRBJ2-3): EAGVAQSPRYKIIEKRQSVAFWCNPISGHATLYWYQQILGQGPKLLIQFQNNGVVDDSQLPKDRFSAERLKGVDSTLKIQPAKLEDSAVYLCASSLEPKEVAGGITDTQYFGPGTRLTVL.

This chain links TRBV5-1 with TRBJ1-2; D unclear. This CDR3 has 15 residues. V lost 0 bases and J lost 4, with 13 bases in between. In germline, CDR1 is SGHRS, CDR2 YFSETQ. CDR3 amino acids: CASSLGPTMGYGYTF. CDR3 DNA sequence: TGCGCCAGCAGCTTGGGACCCACGATGGGCTATGGCTACACCTTC. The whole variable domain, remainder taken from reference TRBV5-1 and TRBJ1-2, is KAGVTQTPRYLIKTRGQQVTLSCSPISGHRSVSWYQQTPGQGLQFLFEYFSETQRNKGNFPGRFSGRQFSNSRSEMNVSTLELGDSALYLCASSLGPTMGYGYTFGSGTRLTVV.

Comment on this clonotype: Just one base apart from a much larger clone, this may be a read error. DNA of the CDR3: TGTGCCGGCACTCCGACAGCCCAAGAGACCCAGTACTTC. Translation: CAGTPTAQETQYF. The J gene is TRBJ2-5, the V gene TRBV19; D may be TRBD1 (5 bases). In germline, CDR1 is LNHDA, CDR2 SQIVND (reference sequence). The CDR3 has 13 residues. With 11 bases removed from V and 1 base from J, the gap between germline ends came to 14 bases.

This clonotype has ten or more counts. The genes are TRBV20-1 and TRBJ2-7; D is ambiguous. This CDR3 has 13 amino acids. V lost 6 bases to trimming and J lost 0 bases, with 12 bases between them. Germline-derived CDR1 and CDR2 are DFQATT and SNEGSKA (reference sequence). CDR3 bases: TGCAGTGCCCACTGGGAAACCTCCTACGAGCAGTACTTC. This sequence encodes CSAHWETSYEQYF.

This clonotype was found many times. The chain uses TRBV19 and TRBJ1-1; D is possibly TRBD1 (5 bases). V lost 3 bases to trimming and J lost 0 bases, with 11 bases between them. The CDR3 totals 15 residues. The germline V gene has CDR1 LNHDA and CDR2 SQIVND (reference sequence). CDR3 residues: CASSMMGGMNTEAFF. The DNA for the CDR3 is TGTGCCAGTAGTATGATGGGGGGAATGAACACTGAAGCTTTCTTT.

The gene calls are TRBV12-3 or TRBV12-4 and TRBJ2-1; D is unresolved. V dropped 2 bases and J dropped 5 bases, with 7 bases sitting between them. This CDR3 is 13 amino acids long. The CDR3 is CASSLSLNNEQFF. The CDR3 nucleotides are TGTGCCAGCAGTTTAAGTCTTAACAATGAGCAGTTCTTC.

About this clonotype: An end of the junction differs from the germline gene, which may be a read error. As DNA, the CDR3 is TGCAGTGCTAGAAAAGCGGGAGGGCCTTACAACGAACTCGGGACCGGGGGGCTGTTTTTT. This encodes CSARKAGGPYNELGTGGLFF. The chain joins TRBV20-1 to TRBJ2-2; TRBD2 matches 10 bases. In germline, CDR1 is DFQATT, CDR2 SNEGSKA (reference sequence). There are 20 residues in the CDR3.

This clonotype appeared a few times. Here the CDR3 reads CATSGTGEATGELFF. As DNA, the CDR3 is TGTGCCACCTCGGGGACAGGGGAGGCCACCGGGGAGCTGTTTTTT. The chain has TRBV10-3 and TRBJ2-2; 10 bases are shared with TRBD1. CDR1 is ENHRY and CDR2 is SYGVKD in the germline V gene. CDR3 length equals 15 residues. With V trimmed by 10 bases and J by 4 bases, 9 bases remained unmatched.

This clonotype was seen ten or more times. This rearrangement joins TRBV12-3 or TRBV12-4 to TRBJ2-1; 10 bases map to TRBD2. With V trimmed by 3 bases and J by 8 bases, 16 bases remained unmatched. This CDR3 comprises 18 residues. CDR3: CASSFGMGASGSEDEQFF. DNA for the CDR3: TGTGCCAGCAGTTTTGGCATGGGGGCTAGCGGGAGTGAAGATGAGCAGTTCTTC.

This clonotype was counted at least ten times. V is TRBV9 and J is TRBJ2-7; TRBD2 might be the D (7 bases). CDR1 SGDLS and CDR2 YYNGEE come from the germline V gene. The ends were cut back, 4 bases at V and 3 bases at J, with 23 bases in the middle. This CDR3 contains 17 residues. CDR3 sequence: CASSPETGGGSFYEQYF. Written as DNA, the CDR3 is TGTGCCAGCAGCCCGGAGACTGGGGGGGGCAGTTTCTACGAGCAGTACTTC.

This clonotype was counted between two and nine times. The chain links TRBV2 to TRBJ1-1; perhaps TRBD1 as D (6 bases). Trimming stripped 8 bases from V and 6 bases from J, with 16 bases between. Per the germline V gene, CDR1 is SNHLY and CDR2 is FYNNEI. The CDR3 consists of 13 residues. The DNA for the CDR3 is TGTGCCAGCCCGAAAGGGGGGGAGGCTGAAGCTTTCTTT. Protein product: CASPKGGEAEAFF.

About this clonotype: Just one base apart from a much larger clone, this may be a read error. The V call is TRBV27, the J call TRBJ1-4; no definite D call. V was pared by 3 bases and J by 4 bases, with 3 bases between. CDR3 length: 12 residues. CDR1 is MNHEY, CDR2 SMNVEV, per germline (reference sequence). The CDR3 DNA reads TGTGCCAGCAGTTTTCTTAATGAAAAACTGTTTTTT. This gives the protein CASSFLNEKLFF.

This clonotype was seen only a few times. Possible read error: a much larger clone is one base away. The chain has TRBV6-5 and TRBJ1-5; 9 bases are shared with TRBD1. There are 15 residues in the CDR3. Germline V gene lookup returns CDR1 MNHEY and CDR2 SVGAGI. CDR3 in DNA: TGTGCCTGCAGGCCGGGACAGGGCGGCGCTCAGCCCCAGCATTTT. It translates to CACRPGQGGAQPQHF.

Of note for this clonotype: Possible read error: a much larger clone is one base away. In nucleotides, the CDR3 is TGTGCCAGCAGCTTAGGGGACAGGGGAGATGAAAAACTGTTTTTT. As protein: CASSLGDRGDEKLFF. This sequence joins TRBV5-6 and TRBJ1-4; 10 bases align to TRBD1. Looked up from germline, CDR1 is SGHDT and CDR2 is YYEEEE. The V and J ends lost 2 bases and 6 bases, in that order; junction bases with no gene match: 4. The CDR3 contains 15 residues.